This entry lists 22 T cell receptor beta chains sequenced from one sample in a study of early T cells in non-severe SARS-CoV-2 infection. TCRdb reprocessed the 5' RACE reads via MiXCR and lists one record per CDR3 protein. Counted here are about 60,000 distinct CDR3 sequences, roughly 14% occurring once; the ten biggest clones make up around 4.2%. The source material was whole blood. The receptors derive from an adult who was a healthcare worker with PCR-confirmed SARS-CoV-2 infection or an uninfected control (not recorded which).

This clonotype was counted a few times. The chain has TRBV3-1 and TRBJ1-3; no definite D call. From germline, CDR1 is LGHDT and CDR2 YNNKEL (reference sequence). Trimming removed 1 base from V and 8 bases from J, with 3 bases in between. CDR3 size: 11 residues. The CDR3 region is CASSQGDTIYF. CDR3 bases: TGTGCCAGCAGCCAAGGCGACACCATATATTTT.

Only a few counts were recorded for this clonotype. This chain connects TRBV27 to TRBJ2-5; D may match TRBD1 or TRBD2 (6 bases each). The germline V and J ends were trimmed by 2 bases and 5 bases, with 15 bases remaining between them. This CDR3 is 15 amino acids long. The V gene's germline CDR1 is MNHEY and CDR2 SMNVEV (reference sequence). The CDR3 sequence: CASSLVGGLGETQYF. The CDR3, as DNA: TGTGCCAGCAGTTTAGTCGGGGGCCTAGGGGAGACCCAGTACTTC.

This clonotype was observed a single time. This chain connects TRBV6-5 to TRBJ2-7; D unresolved. The germline gives CDR1 MNHEY, CDR2 SVGAGI. Trimming took 8 bases from V and 3 from J, leaving 14 bases between them. The CDR3 is 13 amino acids. The chain's CDR3 is CASSRAADYEQYF. In DNA form, the CDR3 reads TGTGCCAGCTCACGGGCTGCCGACTACGAGCAGTACTTC.

This clonotype was counted ten times or more. The V and J genes are TRBV5-1 and TRBJ2-1, with D perhaps matching TRBD1 (7 bases). Trimming took 2 bases from V and 0 from J, leaving 18 bases between them. The CDR3 spans 18 residues. Germline CDR1 and CDR2: SGHRS and YFSETQ. In DNA form, the CDR3 reads TGCGCCAGCAGCTTCGTCGACAGGGCCGGGAGCTCCTACAATGAGCAGTTCTTC. This translates into CASSFVDRAGSSYNEQFF.

This clonotype was seen at least ten times. The chain combines TRBV14 with TRBJ2-1; TRBD1 is a possible D gene (6 bases). V was trimmed by 1 base and J by 10 bases, leaving 11 bases between them. The germline V gene has CDR1 SGHDN and CDR2 FVKESK. This CDR3 contains 13 residues. CDR3 region: CASSQVRGAEQFF. CDR3 nucleotides: TGTGCCAGCAGCCAAGTCAGGGGCGCGGAGCAGTTCTTC.

This clonotype was observed a few times. A junction boundary mismatches the germline segment, possibly from a read error. This chain joins TRBV7-7 and TRBJ2-5; D remains ambiguous. CDR3 size: 13 residues. CDR1 and CDR2 (germline): SSHAT, FNYEAQ (reference sequence). CDR3 coding DNA: TGTGCTAGCAGCTCCCGGCTCCCCGAGACCCAGTACTTC. Protein sequence: CASSSRLPETQYF. Full variable domain (remainder filled in from reference TRBV7-7 and TRBJ2-5): GAGVSQSPRYKVTKRGQDVTLRCDPISSHATLYWYQQALGQGPEFLTYFNYEAQPDKSGLPSDRFSAERPEGSISTLTIQRTEQRDSAMYRCASSSRLPETQYFGPGTRLLVL.

The table lists this clonotype with a few counts. J is TRBJ2-5 and V is TRBV10-3; TRBD1 might be the D (7 bases). This CDR3 comprises 13 residues. The germline CDR1 and CDR2 sequences are ENHRY and SYGVKD. Trimming removed 10 bases from V and 5 bases from J, with 17 bases in between. CDR3 in amino acids: CATHQGGSETQYF. The CDR3 DNA reads TGTGCCACCCATCAGGGGGGAAGTGAGACCCAGTACTTC.

In its sample, this clonotype was seen a few times. The chain links TRBV27 to TRBJ2-7, with D tentatively TRBD1 (6 bases). Deletions cut 6 bases from V and 4 bases from J, with 13 bases between. Germline V gene data show CDR1 as MNHEY and CDR2 as SMNVEV (reference sequence). The CDR3 has 13 amino acids. This CDR3 reads CASRTGLMYEQYF. The DNA of the CDR3 is TGTGCCAGCAGGACAGGTTTGATGTACGAGCAGTACTTC.

This clonotype turned up a few times. The rearrangement joins TRBV6-2 or TRBV6-3 to TRBJ2-1, with 8 bases aligning to TRBD2. The CDR3 loop spans 15 amino acids. CDR1 is MNHEY, CDR2 SVGEGT, per germline. V lost 6 bases to trimming and J lost 7 bases; unmatched junction nucleotides: 11. The CDR3 bases are TGTGCCAGCAGCCACGGGGGGGCTCTAAGAAATGAGCAGTTCTTC. As protein: CASSHGGALRNEQFF.

In this sample, this clonotype turned up many times. The chain joins TRBV4-2 to TRBJ2-5; perhaps TRBD2 as D (6 bases). Trimming removed 0 bases from V and 7 bases from J, with 15 bases in between. The CDR3 runs to 15 residues. CDR1 is LGHNA, CDR2 YNFKEQ, per germline. In DNA, the CDR3 is TGTGCCAGCAGCCAAGATGGAGGGGCAGGGCTGACCCAGTACTTC. It codes for CASSQDGGAGLTQYF.

The rearrangement links TRBV20-1 to TRBJ2-1; 7 bases are shared with TRBD2. The germline gives CDR1 DFQATT, CDR2 SNEGSKA (reference sequence). This CDR3 comprises 11 residues. CDR3 protein: CKIAGGNEQFF. Here the CDR3 DNA reads TGCAAGATCGCCGGGGGGAATGAGCAGTTCTTC.

This clonotype showed up many times. The chain employs TRBV10-2 and TRBJ1-2; D not certain. Between the trimmed V and J ends, which lost 2 bases and 4 bases, there was a span of 8 bases. The length of the CDR3 is 13 residues. In germline, CDR1 is WSHSY, CDR2 SAAADI. The CDR3 reads CASSEARIYGYTF. As DNA, the CDR3 is TGCGCCAGCAGTGAGGCGAGGATCTATGGCTACACCTTC.

A note on this clonotype: Likely a read error: the CDR3 ends without its conserved phenylalanine or tryptophan. This chain connects TRBV6-5 to TRBJ2-7; 8 positions match TRBD1. The CDR3 runs 15 residues. The junction had 10 bases not matched to a gene; V was cut back by 6 bases and J by 3 bases. Germline-derived CDR1 and CDR2 are MNHEY and SVGAGI. The DNA of the CDR3 is TGTGCCAGCAGCCCTTCTCAGGGGGCGAACTACGAGCAGTACTTG. Encoded protein: CASSPSQGANYEQYL.

J is TRBJ1-2 and V is TRBV4-3; 8 positions match TRBD1. CDR1 is LGHNA and CDR2 is YSLEER in the germline V gene. The CDR3 runs 15 residues. Germline trimming cut 0 bases from V and 1 base from J; bases unmatched to any gene: 1. CDR3 in DNA: TGCGCCAGCAGCCAAGACAGGGGGCGTAACTATGGCTACACCTTC. Its protein is CASSQDRGRNYGYTF.

There are many counts of this clonotype. The rearrangement joins TRBV9 to TRBJ2-2, with TRBD1 identical over 9 bases. CDR3 length: 16 residues. Germline CDR1 is SGDLS and CDR2 is YYNGEE. The junction had 11 bases not matched to a gene; V was cut back by 4 bases and J by 7 bases. CDR3 sequence: CASSPRTGEMGGELFF. In nucleotides, the CDR3 is TGTGCCAGCAGCCCCCGGACAGGGGAAATGGGCGGGGAGCTGTTTTTT.

There are a few counts of this clonotype. This chain uses TRBV15 with TRBJ1-1; D might be TRBD1 (5 bases). The CDR3 spans 16 residues. In germline, CDR1 is LNHNV, CDR2 YYDKDF (reference sequence). Trimming took 1 base from V and 0 from J, leaving 12 bases between them. The CDR3 DNA reads as TGTGCCACCAGCAGAGCGCTAGACAGCTTGAACACTGAAGCTTTCTTT. Amino acids: CATSRALDSLNTEAFF.

This clonotype has only a few counts. The gene calls are TRBV7-2 and TRBJ1-2; tentative D call: TRBD1 (5 bases). Germline assignment: CDR1 SGHTA and CDR2 FQGNSA. The CDR3 covers 14 residues. V was cut by 6 bases and J by 7 bases, with 18 bases left in between. CDR3 loop: CASSKGTAESGYTF. In DNA, the CDR3 is TGTGCCAGCAGTAAGGGGACGGCCGAGAGTGGCTACACCTTC.

This clonotype was observed a handful of times. The chain couples TRBV19 to TRBJ1-5; a weak D match, TRBD1 (5 bases). The germline V gene encodes CDR1 LNHDA and CDR2 SQIVND (reference sequence). The V end was cut by 6 bases, the J end by 0 bases, with 21 bases between. The CDR3 covers 18 residues. The CDR3 nucleotides are TGTGCCAGTAGCGACGCCAGGGTGAGGTGGGATAGCAATCAGCCCCAGCATTTT. Translated: CASSDARVRWDSNQPQHF.

The chain combines TRBV27 with TRBJ1-1; the D is unclear. V shed 4 bases and J shed 4 bases, with 10 bases lying between them. Germline CDR1 reads MNHEY; CDR2 reads SMNVEV (reference sequence). This CDR3 region has 13 residues. The DNA of the CDR3 is TGTGCCAGCAGTTCCGTCCTCGGCACTGAAGCTTTCTTT. It translates to CASSSVLGTEAFF.

This clonotype was seen a handful of times. This rearrangement joins TRBV18 to TRBJ1-5, with D possibly TRBD1 on 6 matching bases. The V end lost 2 bases, the J end lost 1 base, and 9 bases lay between the germline ends. In germline, CDR1 is KGHSH, CDR2 LQKENI. This CDR3 spans 15 amino acids. The CDR3 DNA reads as TGTGCCAGCTCACCATGGGGGCAGAGCAATCAGCCCCAGCATTTT. Its translation is CASSPWGQSNQPQHF.

This clonotype has a count of ten or more. The V gene is TRBV6-1, the J gene TRBJ2-5; the D is unclear. From germline, CDR1 is MNHNS and CDR2 SASEGT. Trimming stripped 10 bases from V and 4 bases from J, with 16 bases between. This CDR3 has 13 amino acids. CDR3 coding DNA: TGTGCCACTTACTGGCAACTGCCAGAGACCCAGTACTTC. Its protein product is CATYWQLPETQYF.

Ten or more counts support this clonotype. V usage is TRBV29-1 and J usage is TRBJ1-1; the match to TRBD1 covers 8 bases. Per the germline V gene, CDR1 is SQVTM and CDR2 is ANQGSEA. The CDR3 consists of 15 residues. Trimming at V came to 7 bases and at J to 3 bases, leaving 13 bases not matched to a gene. Written as DNA, the CDR3 is TGCAGCGGCCATGGACAGGGCGGATGGGACACTGAAGCTTTCTTT. Residues: CSGHGQGGWDTEAFF.